This T cell receptor (beta chain) stems from a study of cytomegalovirus exposure and HLA in healthy donors. General study results and limits: In a later analysis, TCR association rates varied by HLA locus: DRB1 most, HLA-C fewest. A later analysis found that most CMV-associated TCR beta chains appeared HLA-restricted. Some segments of the V type, notably TRBV6-2 and TRBV6-3, were excluded as indistinguishable.

In regard to this clone: Its cognate antigen is unknown.

PCR primers comprised 60 Vbeta and 13 Jbeta primers. TCRdb's table, derived via immunoSEQ multiplex PCR, lists solely in-frame clones and lacks some. The sample yields 100,000 to 150,000 clones, roughly 80% seen once. The length of the CDR3 is 16 residues. With 4 bases removed from V and 9 bases from J, the gap between germline ends came to 20 bases. Germline V gene lookup returns CDR1 SGDLS and CDR2 YYNGEE. There were likely unrecorded immune exposures, though donors were nominally healthy when sampled. This rearrangement joins TRBV9 to TRBJ1-6; D is undetermined. The receptor comes from a man aged 18-30 years in good health and CMV-seropositive. The material sequenced was PBMCs. The CDR3 nucleotides are TGTGCCAGCAGCTTGAAGGACGGTAGCGAAGGTTCACCCCTCCACTTT. Translated: CASSLKDGSEGSPLHF.